This TCR beta chain was sequenced during a study of Graves' ophthalmopathy and Graves' hyperthyroidism (dated by TCRdb to the late 2010s). About the full investigation: Peripheral blood samples were taken at the time of initial diagnosis, before any treatment was given. The roughly 100 discovery patients were randomly divided into training and test sets at a 7:3 ratio. T-cell repertoires of thyroid tissue and blood were compared in 5 or 6 hyperthyroidism patients. To explore V-J signatures distinguishing ophthalmopathy from hyperthyroidism, a discovery set of 100 patients (roughly 45 ophthalmopathy, about 57 stable hyperthyroidism) was enrolled. For independent validation, a separate cohort was made up of some 19 hyperthyroidism patients plus 17 patients who later progressed from hyperthyroidism to ophthalmopathy. The study used TCR beta repertoire signatures to distinguish Graves' ophthalmopathy from Graves' hyperthyroidism and to predict progression to ophthalmopathy. In total, some 130 blood samples were TCR-sequenced: 43 ophthalmopathy, around 75 hyperthyroidism and roughly 17 hyperthyroidism-to-ophthalmopathy patients. Following sample collection, hyperthyroidism patients were given methimazole at a starting dose of 30 mg daily, and ophthalmopathy patients were given high-dose intravenous methylprednisolone. Study-wide findings and limitations: The 13-signature model separated ophthalmopathy from stable hyperthyroidism with around 90% sensitivity and 81% to 82% specificity in cross-validation, and 80%/75% in the test set. No statistical method was used to set the sample size in advance, and the investigators knew which group each participant was assigned to. Most expanded thyroid clonotypes with frequency above 0.001 were also detected in blood, suggesting blood repertoires may reflect the thyroid immune response. In validation, the model predicted ophthalmopathy progression with 55% to 71% sensitivity and about 73% specificity; around twelve predicted patients were CT-confirmed with GO in a median of around 6 months.

TCR beta CDR3 regions were amplified from RNA transcripts for repertoire sequencing. HTBI primers and the Qiagen OneStep RT-PCR kit were used in a first-round RT-PCR, which was followed by a second-round multiplex PCR, size selection and purification. The libraries underwent paired-end sequencing with 100 bp reads on an Illumina HiSeq2000. The authors processed their data as follows. SOAPnuke was used to process the reads, throwing out any read that had adapters, had uncalled bases, had a mean Phred below 15, or lacked an exact constant-primer or identifier match. High-quality paired reads were merged with COPE v1.2.5. Unique nucleotide sequences were defined as clonotypes and aligned to IMGT TRB V, D and J references using MiTCR v1.1. The analysis was limited to V-J combinations with a frequency above 0.0001, which together covered around 99% of the repertoires. For each V-J combination, a TCR clonal expansion and chaos score was defined as F50 clonal expansion divided by the chaos observed in the TCRdist matrix. Welch's t-statistics and random forest were used to reduce features to about 14 V-J combinations, which were fed into a naive Bayes classifier. Thyroid-blood repertoire similarity was quantified with the Morisita-Horn index. TCRdb's own reprocessing of the public reads used fastp at Q25 and MiXCR and kept productive beta chains. Identical CDR3 proteins give one entry, which carries the most common genes and DNA. The V and J calls shown here were made by TCRdb, not taken from the authors' results. This sample lists fewer than 650,000 distinct CDR3 sequences; roughly 20% were detected once. The ten most abundant clones make up approximately 7.7% of the sample.

This clonotype was counted ten times or more. Its antigen target is currently unknown. No base quality information exists; no much larger clone differs at one position. V is clipped by 2 bases and J by 6 bases, and the sequence between their germline boundaries is 11 bases long. CDR1 and CDR2 (SGHTA, FQGNSA) derive from the germline V gene. From its cysteine to its phenylalanine, the CDR3 spans 13 amino acids. Only the CDR3 region is kept as DNA, spanning 39 bases read in frame from base 1. Hyperthyroidism was defined as stable when no progression to ophthalmopathy occurred within 18 months of follow-up. Hyperthyroidism patients were newly diagnosed, with disease duration under 2 months, and aged 18 to 65 years. Patients were excluded if they had other autoimmune diseases, uncontrolled infections, pregnancy or lactation. Clinical symptoms, serum thyroxine, TRAb, thyroid ultrasound and orbital computed tomography formed the basis of the diagnosis. PBMCs were isolated from about 9.2 ml of fresh peripheral blood by Ficoll-Paque density gradient centrifugation. Total RNA was extracted using Trizol reagent, and RNA quality was checked on an Agilent 2100 Bioanalyzer.

The sequence was obtained from a woman under 30 with stable Graves' hyperthyroidism. Some clones in this sample may be carry-over from other donors' samples. Donor details come from another sample of the same person, matched by shared clones. The chain is encoded by TRBV7-2 joined to TRBJ2-7; the D gene cannot be named for sure. The specimen sequenced was peripheral blood. The DNA is as follows: TGTGCCAGCAGCTTACCCAATGGGTTCGAGCAGTACTTC. Translated, it gives CASSLPNGFEQYF.